One and the same sample provided the 32 T cell receptor beta chains below, sequenced in a study of naive and memory T cell subsets. The library had UMIs added by 3' ligation of an oligonucleotide to TCR cDNA. Ligated cDNA underwent four rounds of PCR with nested alpha and beta constant region primers and SP2. TCRdb analysed the 5' RACE reads with MiXCR anew, one entry per CDR3 protein. The data contain about 48,000 distinct CDR3 sequences, about 4.8% of them singletons. The source of these receptors is a female donor in good health.

This clonotype was observed at least ten times. The chain combines TRBV5-1 with TRBJ2-7; tentative D call: TRBD2 (5 bases). Germline V gives CDR1 SGHRS, CDR2 YFSETQ. V gave up 3 bases and J gave up 3 bases, with 13 bases separating them. The CDR3 runs to 14 residues. CDR3 DNA: TGCGCCAGCAGCTGGACTGGGCCTATCTACGAGCAGTACTTC. As protein: CASSWTGPIYEQYF. Using reference TRBV5-1 and TRBJ2-7 for the parts outside the CDR3, the full variable domain is KAGVTQTPRYLIKTRGQQVTLSCSPISGHRSVSWYQQTPGQGLQFLFEYFSETQRNKGNFPGRFSGRQFSNSRSEMNVSTLELGDSALYLCASSWTGPIYEQYFGPGTRLTVT.

This clonotype has a single count. The V and J genes are TRBV19 and TRBJ1-5; D uncertain. CDR1 LNHDA and CDR2 SQIVND come from the germline V gene (reference sequence). V gave up 3 bases and J gave up 0 bases, with 12 bases separating them. This CDR3 has 16 amino acids. This chain's CDR3 is CASSIGFSGSNQPQHF. The CDR3 DNA sequence: TGTGCCAGTAGTATTGGGTTCTCGGGTAGCAATCAGCCCCAGCATTTT.

This clonotype has ten or more counts. The J gene is TRBJ2-3, the V gene TRBV20-1; D remains ambiguous. The CDR3 is 14 amino acids. V gave up 0 bases and J gave up 2 bases, with 9 bases separating them. Germline V gene sequence: CDR1 DFQATT, CDR2 SNEGSKA (reference sequence). CDR3 loop: CSARDPETTDTQYF. The CDR3 DNA reads TGCAGTGCTAGAGATCCTGAAACCACAGATACGCAGTATTTT.

With regard to this clonotype: A much larger clonotype is one base distant, so this may be a read error. V gene TRBV6-6 combines with J gene TRBJ2-4; 8 bases fit TRBD2. Germline V gene data show CDR1 as MNHNY and CDR2 as SVGAGI (reference sequence). The CDR3 is 17 residues long. The ends lost 7 bases at V and 0 bases at J; junction bases unmatched: 11. CDR3 loop: CASINSGTTLAKNIQYF. Here the CDR3 DNA reads TGTGCCAGCATAAATAGCGGGACTACTTTAGCCAAAAACATTCAGTACTTC.

This clonotype was picked up a small number of times. The rearrangement links TRBV19 to TRBJ1-2; D not certain. Germline values: CDR1 LNHDA, CDR2 SQIVND (reference sequence). CDR3 length: 16 residues. The ends were cut back, 6 bases at V and 6 bases at J, with 23 bases in the middle. CDR3 bases: TGTGCCAGTAGAAGAGCTACACTGATGAGCCAGAATGGCTACACCTTC. Protein: CASRRATLMSQNGYTF.

This clonotype was picked up a small number of times. The chain has TRBV7-9 and TRBJ2-1; 11 nucleotides align to TRBD2. The CDR3 sequence is 16 residues long. The V gene's germline CDR1 is SEHNR and CDR2 FQNEAQ (reference sequence). V lost 6 bases, J lost 4 bases, and 8 bases stayed unmatched. CDR3 region: CASRKFSGRAYNEQFF. For the CDR3, the DNA is TGTGCCAGCAGGAAATTTAGCGGGAGGGCATACAATGAGCAGTTCTTC.

At least ten counts were recorded for this clonotype. The rearrangement links TRBV7-9 to TRBJ1-1, with D maybe TRBD1 (5 bases). V was trimmed by 1 base and J by 10 bases, leaving 13 bases between them. The CDR3 is 13 residues long. Germline CDR1 SEHNR, CDR2 FQNEAQ (reference sequence). CDR3 amino acids: CASSLGAGLGAFF. The DNA for the CDR3 is TGTGCCAGCAGCTTAGGTGCAGGGTTGGGAGCTTTCTTT.

This clonotype was recorded a few times. The chain carries TRBV24-1 and TRBJ2-1; TRBD2 aligns across 8 bases. The CDR3 spans 18 residues. Germline CDR1 KGHDR, CDR2 SFDVKD. Trimming cost V 3 bases and J 7 bases; bases outside gene matches: 16. CDR3 coding DNA: TGTGCCACCAGTGATCAACCGAGACTAGCGCTTAGGGGGAATGAGCAGTTCTTC. This sequence encodes CATSDQPRLALRGNEQFF.

This clonotype was recorded many times. V usage is TRBV28 and J usage is TRBJ2-3; D unresolved. The V gene lost 6 bases and the J gene lost 5 bases, with 6 bases spanning the gap. The germline CDR1 and CDR2 sequences are MDHEN and SYDVKM. The CDR3 is made up of 11 amino acids. For the CDR3, the DNA is TGTGCCAGCAGGTTCCTAGATACGCAGTATTTT. It translates to CASRFLDTQYF.

Ten or more counts support this clonotype. The chain has TRBV29-1 and TRBJ2-3; TRBD1 matches at 9 bases. This CDR3 spans 16 amino acids. V lost 1 base, J lost 1 base, and 6 bases stayed unmatched. Germline V gene sequence: CDR1 SQVTM, CDR2 ANQGSEA. Here the CDR3 DNA reads TGCAGCGTTGAAGTAGGACAGGGGAGGGGCACAGATACGCAGTATTTT. Its protein product is CSVEVGQGRGTDTQYF.

This clonotype was seen a handful of times. The chain uses TRBV6-5 and TRBJ2-5; 8 bases are shared with TRBD1. This CDR3 has 13 amino acids. Germline V gene data show CDR1 as MNHEY and CDR2 as SVGAGI. The ends lost 7 bases at V and 2 bases at J; junction bases unmatched: 3. In DNA form, the CDR3 reads TGTGCCAGCACCCGGACAGGGCAAGAGACCCAGTACTTC. Its protein is CASTRTGQETQYF.

This clonotype was found many times. The rearrangement joins TRBV20-1 to TRBJ2-1; TRBD2 matches 7 bases. The ends lost 0 bases at V and 3 bases at J; junction bases unmatched: 11. Per germline, CDR1 DFQATT and CDR2 SNEGSKA (reference sequence). This CDR3 contains 17 residues. The CDR3 DNA follows: TGCAGTGCTAGAGAGATGGCTAGCGGCAACCTCTACAATGAGCAGTTCTTC. It yields the protein CSAREMASGNLYNEQFF.

This clonotype was counted many times. The gene calls are TRBV24-1 and TRBJ2-2; 7 bases match TRBD1. With 0 bases clipped from V and 3 bases from J, the junction kept 0 bases outside the gene matches. Germline CDR1 KGHDR, CDR2 SFDVKD. CDR3 length equals 15 residues. CDR3: CATSDLDRDTGELFF. The CDR3 region has the DNA TGTGCCACCAGTGATTTGGACAGGGACACCGGGGAGCTGTTTTTT.

This clonotype was observed at least ten times. The chain recombines TRBV4-2 with TRBJ1-1; D remains unclear. CDR1 is LGHNA and CDR2 is YNFKEQ in the germline V gene. The V and J ends lost 0 bases and 0 bases respectively, with 20 bases between them. This CDR3 contains 19 residues. The CDR3 DNA reads TGTGCCAGCAGCCAAGATAGTGTGGGAACAGAGTTCATGAACACTGAAGCTTTCTTT. Translation gives CASSQDSVGTEFMNTEAFF.

This clonotype showed up many times. CDR3 amino acids: CSVEAPGTTYEQYF. As DNA, the CDR3 is TGCAGCGTTGAAGCGCCGGGGACTACTTACGAGCAGTACTTC. The chain recombines TRBV29-1 with TRBJ2-7, with TRBD2 matching 7 bases. Trimming removed 1 base from V and 4 bases from J; junction bases left unmatched: 7. Germline V gene lookup returns CDR1 SQVTM and CDR2 ANQGSEA. The CDR3 has 14 residues.

This clonotype appeared many times. The chain uses TRBV6-2 or TRBV6-3 and TRBJ2-3, with 7 nucleotides matching TRBD2. This CDR3 is 20 amino acids long. Germline values: CDR1 MNHEY, CDR2 SVGEGT. After removal of 5 bases from V and 2 bases from J, the junction contained 22 bases not matched to a gene. The CDR3: CASSHLRGGSGIPFTDTQYF. For the CDR3, the DNA is TGTGCCAGCAGTCACCTACGGGGCGGAAGCGGGATTCCATTCACAGATACGCAGTATTTT.

This clonotype was counted many times. The V call is TRBV29-1, the J call TRBJ1-1; possible D gene TRBD1, 5 bases. Trimming took 0 bases from V and 4 from J, leaving 12 bases between them. This CDR3 region has 14 residues. CDR1 is SQVTM, CDR2 ANQGSEA, per germline. CDR3 loop: CSVEDRRGSTEAFF. CDR3 DNA sequence: TGCAGCGTTGAAGATAGGAGGGGCAGCACTGAAGCTTTCTTT.

This clonotype was counted ten times or more. This rearrangement joins TRBV6-2 or TRBV6-3 to TRBJ2-1; TRBD2 matches 9 bases. Losses at the gene ends were 8 bases for V and 4 bases for J; bases not matched to a gene: 6. Looked up from germline, CDR1 is MNHEY and CDR2 is SVGEGT. The CDR3 has 14 amino acids. The CDR3 sequence is CASSLAGEYNEQFF. For the CDR3, the DNA is TGTGCCAGCTCCTTAGCGGGAGAGTACAATGAGCAGTTCTTC.

In its sample, this clonotype was seen many times. The rearrangement links TRBV29-1 to TRBJ1-1; no reliable D call. Germline CDR1 reads SQVTM; CDR2 reads ANQGSEA. This CDR3 contains 10 residues. Trimming pared 5 bases from V and 4 bases from J, leaving 5 bases between. The CDR3 here is CSVLGTEAFF. For the CDR3, the DNA is TGCAGCGTTCTGGGCACTGAAGCTTTCTTT.

This clonotype counts as medium-sized. The chain is built from TRBV6-1 and TRBJ2-5, with 9 positions matching TRBD2. CDR1 is MNHNS, CDR2 SASEGT, per germline. CDR3 length: 14 residues. With 4 bases clipped from V and 4 bases from J, the junction kept 4 bases outside the gene matches. The CDR3: CASSAVREGETQYF. In DNA form, the CDR3 reads TGTGCCAGCAGTGCGGTGCGGGAGGGAGAGACCCAGTACTTC.

This clonotype was seen many times. The rearrangement links TRBV7-8 to TRBJ2-3; D not resolved. V lost 3 bases and J 6 bases, leaving 10 bases between the germline ends. In germline, CDR1 is SGHVS, CDR2 FQNEAQ. The CDR3 extends over 13 amino acids. CDR3 residues: CASSFQSRDTQYF. CDR3 nucleotide sequence: TGTGCCAGCAGCTTCCAAAGCAGGGATACGCAGTATTTT.

This clonotype has a count of ten or more. The rearrangement uses TRBV28 and TRBJ2-7; TRBD1 matches 8 bases. This CDR3 is 15 amino acids long. CDR1 and CDR2 from the germline V gene are MDHEN and SYDVKM. Trimming removed 4 bases from V and 7 bases from J; junction bases left unmatched: 12. The CDR3 sequence: CASSSQGADHREQYF. The CDR3 DNA is TGTGCCAGCAGTTCCCAGGGGGCGGACCACAGAGAGCAGTACTTC.

This clonotype has a count of ten or more. The rearrangement links TRBV6-5 to TRBJ2-3; no clear D. The CDR3 runs 12 residues. The V gene lost 9 bases and the J gene lost 1 base, with 8 bases spanning the gap. Germline loops: CDR1 MNHEY, CDR2 SVGAGI. CDR3 sequence reads: CASRVGTDTQYF. The CDR3 DNA reads as TGTGCCAGTAGAGTGGGCACAGATACGCAGTATTTT.

This clonotype has ten or more counts. The genes are TRBV20-1 and TRBJ1-2; D not certain. The CDR3 extends over 9 amino acids. The V gene lost 6 bases and the J gene lost 8 bases, with 7 bases spanning the gap. CDR1 and CDR2 (germline): DFQATT, SNEGSKA (reference sequence). The CDR3 is CSADAGYTF. CDR3 coding DNA: TGCAGTGCAGACGCCGGCTACACCTTC.

This clonotype was counted many times. The V call is TRBV6-5, the J call TRBJ2-7, with D perhaps TRBD2 (6 bases). The CDR3 loop spans 14 amino acids. The germline V gene encodes CDR1 MNHEY and CDR2 SVGAGI. Trimming removed 0 bases from V and 7 bases from J, with 13 bases in between. CDR3 residues: CASSYSTLAGEQYF. CDR3 bases: TGTGCCAGCAGTTACTCGACACTAGCCGGGGAGCAGTACTTC.

In its sample, this clonotype was seen many times. The chain joins TRBV5-1 to TRBJ2-7; 7 positions agree with TRBD1. The germline gives CDR1 SGHRS, CDR2 YFSETQ. The J segment lost 1 base and the V segment lost 3 bases, leaving 4 bases of the junction unmatched. The CDR3 spans 14 residues. CDR3 protein: CASSSRTGSYEQYF. The CDR3, as DNA: TGCGCCAGCAGCTCGAGGACAGGATCCTACGAGCAGTACTTC.

This chain links TRBV20-1 with TRBJ1-1, with D perhaps TRBD1 (6 bases). CDR3 size: 16 residues. Germline lookup yields CDR1 DFQATT and CDR2 SNEGSKA (reference sequence). Trimming removed 5 bases at V and 1 base at J, with 20 bases between. The CDR3 loop reads CSAYPPQGRRNTEAFF. The CDR3 DNA reads TGCAGTGCTTACCCACCGCAGGGGCGGAGGAACACTGAAGCTTTCTTT.

This clonotype was picked up many times. The chain recombines TRBV6-2 or TRBV6-3 with TRBJ2-3; no clear D gene. The CDR3 is 16 residues long. Deletions cut 2 bases from V and 3 bases from J, with 15 bases between. The germline gives CDR1 MNHEY, CDR2 SVGEGT. CDR3 nucleotides: TGTGCCAGCAGTTACGGCGGCCGGGTTGGAACAGATACGCAGTATTTT. This translates into CASSYGGRVGTDTQYF.

This clonotype was seen ten or more times. The chain employs TRBV28 and TRBJ2-7, with D hard to call. Trimming left V 6 bases short and J 2 bases short, with 8 bases between. CDR3 length: 12 residues. Germline CDR1 and CDR2: MDHEN and SYDVKM. The CDR3 DNA follows: TGTGCCAGCAGGACCCCGACCTACGAGCAGTACTTC. The encoded protein is CASRTPTYEQYF.

This clonotype appeared many times. The chain employs TRBV20-1 and TRBJ2-1; 14 nucleotides match TRBD2. Losses at the gene ends were 4 bases for V and 9 bases for J; bases not matched to a gene: 8. Germline V gene data show CDR1 as DFQATT and CDR2 as SNEGSKA (reference sequence). This CDR3 has 15 residues. CDR3 loop: CSAMTSGRARGEQFF. DNA of the CDR3: TGCAGTGCTATGACTAGCGGGAGGGCCAGGGGTGAGCAGTTCTTC.

This clonotype occurred many times. V usage is TRBV18 and J usage is TRBJ2-5; no clear D. Germline assignment: CDR1 KGHSH and CDR2 LQKENI. V was pared by 3 bases and J by 1 base, with 6 bases between. The CDR3 extends over 13 amino acids. CDR3 residues: CASSPDLQETQYF. In nucleotides, the CDR3 is TGTGCCAGCTCACCTGACCTCCAAGAGACCCAGTACTTC.

The sample holds many counts of this clonotype. This chain joins TRBV7-2 and TRBJ2-7; TRBD1 matches at 9 bases. V lost 0 bases, J lost 4 bases, and 4 bases stayed unmatched. The germline V gene encodes CDR1 SGHTA and CDR2 FQGNSA. This CDR3 spans 15 amino acids. The CDR3 loop is CASSLAADRGYEQYF. CDR3 sequence (DNA): TGTGCCAGCAGCTTAGCCGCGGACAGGGGTTACGAGCAGTACTTC.